This TCR beta chain emerged from a study of low-dose radiotherapy and immunotherapy resistance in tumors. Study in general: Patients took aspirin 300 mg by mouth once daily. This continued for four cycles, starting on cycle 1 day 1.

Both TCRalpha and TCRbeta chains were reverse transcribed with V-gene-specific primers. The authors ran 15 to 20 PCR cycles to amplify TCRs with a constant-region primer and V-primer adapter. TCRdb redid the calling of the reads with MiXCR, one entry per CDR3 protein. This table holds 7,000 to 9,000 distinct CDR3 sequences, approximately 53% found once. This clonotype appeared a few times. The ends lost 10 bases at V and 6 bases at J; junction bases unmatched: 10. Germline V CDR1 and CDR2: ENHRY, SYGVKD. CDR3 size: 13 residues. J is TRBJ2-7 and V is TRBV10-3; 9 nucleotides agree with TRBD1. This TCR was sampled from a human donor with advanced metastatic prostate, ovarian, gallbladder or colorectal cancer (not recorded which). This table probably holds off-target reads from a library built for another chain. Here the CDR3 reads CATWDREVTEQYF. The CDR3 bases are TGTGCCACCTGGGACAGGGAAGTAACCGAGCAGTACTTC.